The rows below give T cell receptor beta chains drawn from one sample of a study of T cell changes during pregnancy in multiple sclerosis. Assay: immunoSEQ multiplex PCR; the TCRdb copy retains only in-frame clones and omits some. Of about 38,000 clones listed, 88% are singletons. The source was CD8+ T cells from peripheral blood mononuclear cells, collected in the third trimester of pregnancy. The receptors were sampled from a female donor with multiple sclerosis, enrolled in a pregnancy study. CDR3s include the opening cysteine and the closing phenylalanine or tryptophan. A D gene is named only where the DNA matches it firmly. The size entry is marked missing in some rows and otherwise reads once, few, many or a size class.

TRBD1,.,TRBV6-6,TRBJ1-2,CASEPGGAGGYTF,TGTGCCAGTGAACCAGGGGGCGCGGGGGGCTACACCTTC
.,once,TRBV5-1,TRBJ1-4,CASSLGPGGSTNEKLFF,TGCGCCAGCAGCTTGGGACCGGGGGGCTCTACTAATGAAAAACTGTTTTTT
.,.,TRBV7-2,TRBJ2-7,CASSQTGGPYEQYF,TGTGCCAGCAGCCAGACGGGGGGCCCCTACGAGCAGTACTTC
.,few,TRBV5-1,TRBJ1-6,CASSLGQASVISGPLHF,TGCGCCAGCAGCTTGGGACAGGCGTCGGTTATATCGGGACCCCTCCACTTT
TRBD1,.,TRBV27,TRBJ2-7,CASSLIGRDRGYEQYF,TGTGCCAGCAGTTTAATAGGAAGGGACAGGGGTTACGAGCAGTACTTC
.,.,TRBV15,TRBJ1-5,CATSRDPQGSNQPQHF,TGTGCCACCAGCAGAGACCCCCAGGGGAGCAATCAGCCCCAGCATTTT
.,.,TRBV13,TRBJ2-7,CASSSSYEQYF,TGTGCCAGCAGCTCATCCTACGAGCAGTACTTC
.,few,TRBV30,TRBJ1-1,CAWSVGGKVSTEAFF,TGTGCCTGGAGTGTAGGGGGTAAGGTTAGCACTGAAGCTTTCTTT
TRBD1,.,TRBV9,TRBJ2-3,CASSAGQSTDTQYF,TGTGCCAGCAGCGCGGGACAGAGCACAGATACGCAGTATTTT
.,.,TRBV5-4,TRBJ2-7,CASSHDSYEQYF,TGTGCCAGCAGCCACGACAGCTACGAGCAGTACTTC
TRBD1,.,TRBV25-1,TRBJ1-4,CASAWTGEKLFF,TGTGCCAGCGCTTGGACAGGTGAAAAACTGTTTTTT
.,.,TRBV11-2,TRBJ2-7,CASSLSWLHEQYF,TGTGCCAGCAGCCTATCCTGGTTGCACGAGCAGTACTTC
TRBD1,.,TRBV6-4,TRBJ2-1,CASSAGAGTGNNEQFF,TGTGCCAGCAGTGCGGGTGCCGGGACAGGGAACAATGAGCAGTTCTTC
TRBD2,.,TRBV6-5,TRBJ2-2,CAGGIAGNGELFF,TGTGCCGGGGGGATAGCGGGGAACGGGGAGCTGTTTTTT
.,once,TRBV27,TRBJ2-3,CASSLWGGPDTQYF,TGTGCCAGCAGTTTATGGGGGGGCCCAGATACGCAGTATTTT